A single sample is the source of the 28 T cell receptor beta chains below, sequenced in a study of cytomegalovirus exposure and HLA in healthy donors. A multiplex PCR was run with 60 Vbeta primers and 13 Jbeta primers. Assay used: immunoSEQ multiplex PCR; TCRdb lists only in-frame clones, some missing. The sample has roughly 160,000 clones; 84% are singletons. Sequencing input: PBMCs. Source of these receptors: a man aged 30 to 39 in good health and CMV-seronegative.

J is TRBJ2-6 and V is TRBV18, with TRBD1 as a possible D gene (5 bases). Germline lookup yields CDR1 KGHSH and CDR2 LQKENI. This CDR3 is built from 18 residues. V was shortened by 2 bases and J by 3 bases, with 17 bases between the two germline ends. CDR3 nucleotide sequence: TGTGCCAGCTCACCAAGGCTCGCGCAGGGTGGTGGGGCCAACGTCCTGACTTTC. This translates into CASSPRLAQGGGANVLTF.

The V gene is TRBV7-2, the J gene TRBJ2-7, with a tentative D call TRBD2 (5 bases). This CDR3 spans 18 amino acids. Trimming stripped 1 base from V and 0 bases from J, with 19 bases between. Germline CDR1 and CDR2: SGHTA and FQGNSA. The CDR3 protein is CASSLVVGASGTSYEQYF. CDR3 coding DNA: TGTGCCAGCAGCTTAGTGGTCGGTGCAAGCGGAACCTCCTACGAGCAGTACTTC.

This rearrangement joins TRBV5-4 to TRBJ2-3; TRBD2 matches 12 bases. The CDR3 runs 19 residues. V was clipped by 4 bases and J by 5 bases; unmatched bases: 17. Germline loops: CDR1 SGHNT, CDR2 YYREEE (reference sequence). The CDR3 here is CASSPDGLAGGPELDTQYF. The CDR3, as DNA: TGTGCCAGCAGCCCCGACGGGCTAGCGGGGGGGCCGGAATTAGATACGCAGTATTTT. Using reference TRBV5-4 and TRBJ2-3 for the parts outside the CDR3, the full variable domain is ETGVTQSPTHLIKTRGQQVTLRCSSQSGHNTVSWYQQALGQGPQFIFQYYREEENGRGNFPPRFSGLQFPNYSSELNVNALELDDSALYLCASSPDGLAGGPELDTQYFGPGTRLTVL.

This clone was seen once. The CDR3 loop reads CASSIKPRGSGNTIYF. The CDR3 nucleotides read TGTGCCAGCAGCATAAAGCCCCGGGGAAGTGGAAACACCATATATTTT. The chain has TRBV9 and TRBJ1-3; D gene ambiguous. V lost 4 bases and J lost 3, with 17 bases in between. The length of the CDR3 is 16 residues. Germline V lookup: CDR1 SGDLS, CDR2 YYNGEE.

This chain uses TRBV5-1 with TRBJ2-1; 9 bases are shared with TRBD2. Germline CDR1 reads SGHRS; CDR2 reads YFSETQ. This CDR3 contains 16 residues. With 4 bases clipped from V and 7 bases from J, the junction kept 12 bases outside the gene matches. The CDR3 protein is CASSRPAGGPGNEQFF. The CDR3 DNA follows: TGCGCCAGCAGCCGGCCCGCGGGAGGGCCGGGGAATGAGCAGTTCTTC.

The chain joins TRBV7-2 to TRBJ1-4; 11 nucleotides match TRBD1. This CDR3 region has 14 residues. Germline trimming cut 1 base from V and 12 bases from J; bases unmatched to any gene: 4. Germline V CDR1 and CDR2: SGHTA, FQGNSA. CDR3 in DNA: TGTGCCAGCAGCTTAGTGTGGACAGGGGGCGAACTGTTTTTT. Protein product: CASSLVWTGGELFF.

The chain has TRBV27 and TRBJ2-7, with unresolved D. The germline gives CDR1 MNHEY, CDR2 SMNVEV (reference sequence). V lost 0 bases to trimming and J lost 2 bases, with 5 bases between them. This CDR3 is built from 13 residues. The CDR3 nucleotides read TGTGCCAGCAGTTTATCGAGTGCCTACGAGCAGTACTTC. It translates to CASSLSSAYEQYF.

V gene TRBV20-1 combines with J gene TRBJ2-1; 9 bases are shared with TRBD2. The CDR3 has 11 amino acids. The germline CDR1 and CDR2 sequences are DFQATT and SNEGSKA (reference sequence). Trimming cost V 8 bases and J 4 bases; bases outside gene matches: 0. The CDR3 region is CSSGRYNEQFF. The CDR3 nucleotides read TGCAGTAGCGGGAGGTACAATGAGCAGTTCTTC.

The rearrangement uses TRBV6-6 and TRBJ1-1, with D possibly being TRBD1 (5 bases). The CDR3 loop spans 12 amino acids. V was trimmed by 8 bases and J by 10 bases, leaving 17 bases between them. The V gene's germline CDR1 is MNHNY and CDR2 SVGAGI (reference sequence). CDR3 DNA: TGTGCCAGCGATCTAGGGGCGTTTGGAGCTTTCTTT. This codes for CASDLGAFGAFF.

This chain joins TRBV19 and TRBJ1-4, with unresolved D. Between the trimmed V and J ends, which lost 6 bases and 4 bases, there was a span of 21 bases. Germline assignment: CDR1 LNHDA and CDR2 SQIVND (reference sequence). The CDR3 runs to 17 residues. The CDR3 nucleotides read TGTGCCAGTAGCACCGGGTCCCTTTCGGGTCTTAATGAAAAACTGTTTTTT. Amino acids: CASSTGSLSGLNEKLFF. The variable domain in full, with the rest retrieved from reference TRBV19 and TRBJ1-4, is DGGITQSPKYLFRKEGQNVTLSCEQNLNHDAMYWYRQDPGQGLRLIYYSQIVNDFQKGDIAEGYSVSREKKESFPLTVTSAQKNPTAFYLCASSTGSLSGLNEKLFFGSGTQLSVL.

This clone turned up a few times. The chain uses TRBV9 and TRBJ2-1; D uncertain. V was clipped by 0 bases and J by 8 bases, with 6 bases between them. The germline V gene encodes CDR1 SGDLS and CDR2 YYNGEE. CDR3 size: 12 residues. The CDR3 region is CASSVGSYEQFF. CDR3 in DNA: TGTGCCAGCAGCGTAGGAAGCTATGAGCAGTTCTTC.

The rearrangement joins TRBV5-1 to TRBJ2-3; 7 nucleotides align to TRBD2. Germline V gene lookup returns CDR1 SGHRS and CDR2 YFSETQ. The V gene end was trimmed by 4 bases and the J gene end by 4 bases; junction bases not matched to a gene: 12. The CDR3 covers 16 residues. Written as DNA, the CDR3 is TGCGCCAGCAGCCAAGACCGGACTAGGTCCCCAGATACGCAGTATTTT. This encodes CASSQDRTRSPDTQYF.

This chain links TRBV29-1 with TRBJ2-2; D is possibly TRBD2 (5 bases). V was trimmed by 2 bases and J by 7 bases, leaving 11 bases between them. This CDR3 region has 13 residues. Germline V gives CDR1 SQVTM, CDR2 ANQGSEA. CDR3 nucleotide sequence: TGCAGCGTTGAACGGGGATTGAGCGGGGAGCTGTTTTTT. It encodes CSVERGLSGELFF.

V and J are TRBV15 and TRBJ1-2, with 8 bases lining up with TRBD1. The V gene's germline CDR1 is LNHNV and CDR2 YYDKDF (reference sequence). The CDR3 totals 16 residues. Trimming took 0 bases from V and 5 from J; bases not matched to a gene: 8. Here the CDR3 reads CATSRDQDRVGYGYTF. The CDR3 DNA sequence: TGTGCCACCAGCAGAGATCAGGACAGGGTCGGTTATGGCTACACCTTC.

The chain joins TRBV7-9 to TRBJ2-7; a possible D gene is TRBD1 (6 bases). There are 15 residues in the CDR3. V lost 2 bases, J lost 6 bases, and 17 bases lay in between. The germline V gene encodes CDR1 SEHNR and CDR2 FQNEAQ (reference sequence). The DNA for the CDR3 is TGTGCCAGCAGCTTACAGGGGACCTCCGTTCTCGAGCAGTACTTC. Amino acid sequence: CASSLQGTSVLEQYF.

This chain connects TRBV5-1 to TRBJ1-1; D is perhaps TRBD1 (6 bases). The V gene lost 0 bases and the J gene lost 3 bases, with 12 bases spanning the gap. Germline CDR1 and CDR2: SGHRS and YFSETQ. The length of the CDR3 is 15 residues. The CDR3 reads CASSLGGAGDTEAFF. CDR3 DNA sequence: TGCGCCAGCAGCTTGGGAGGAGCAGGGGACACTGAAGCTTTCTTT.

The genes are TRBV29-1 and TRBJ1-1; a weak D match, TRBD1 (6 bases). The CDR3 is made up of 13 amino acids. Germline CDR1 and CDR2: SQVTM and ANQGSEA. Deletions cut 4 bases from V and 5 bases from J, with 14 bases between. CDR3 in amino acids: CSVGQGSWTEAFF. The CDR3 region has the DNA TGCAGCGTTGGCCAGGGGAGTTGGACTGAAGCTTTCTTT.

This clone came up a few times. The CDR3 DNA is TGTGGAGCTTGTCGGAACACTGAAGCTTTCTTT. This encodes CGACRNTEAFF. V and J are TRBV28 and TRBJ1-1; unclear D gene. Germline V lookup: CDR1 MDHEN, CDR2 SYDVKM. The CDR3 spans 11 residues. The full variable domain, completed using reference TRBV28 and TRBJ1-1, is DVKVTQSSRYLVKRTGEKVFLECVQDMDHENMFWYRQDPGLGLRLIYFSYDVKMKEKGDIPEGYSVSREKKERFSLILESASTNQTSMYLCGACRNTEAFFGQGTRLTVV.

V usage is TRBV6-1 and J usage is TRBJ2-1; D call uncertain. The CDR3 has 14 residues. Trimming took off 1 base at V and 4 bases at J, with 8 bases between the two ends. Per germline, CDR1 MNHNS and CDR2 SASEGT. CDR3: CASSEGDTYNEQFF. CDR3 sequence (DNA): TGTGCCAGCAGTGAAGGAGACACTTACAATGAGCAGTTCTTC.

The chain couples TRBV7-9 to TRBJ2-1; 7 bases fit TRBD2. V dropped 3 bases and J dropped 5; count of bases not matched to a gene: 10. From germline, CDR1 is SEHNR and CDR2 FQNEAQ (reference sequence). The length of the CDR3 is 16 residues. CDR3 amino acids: CASSFRGGRRNNEQFF. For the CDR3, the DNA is TGTGCCAGCAGCTTCCGGGGAGGGAGACGAAACAATGAGCAGTTCTTC. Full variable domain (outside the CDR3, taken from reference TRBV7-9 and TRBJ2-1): DTGVSQNPRHKITKRGQNVTFRCDPISEHNRLYWYRQTLGQGPEFLTYFQNEAQLEKSRLLSDRFSAERPKGSFSTLEIQRTEQGDSAMYLCASSFRGGRRNNEQFFGPGTRLTVL.

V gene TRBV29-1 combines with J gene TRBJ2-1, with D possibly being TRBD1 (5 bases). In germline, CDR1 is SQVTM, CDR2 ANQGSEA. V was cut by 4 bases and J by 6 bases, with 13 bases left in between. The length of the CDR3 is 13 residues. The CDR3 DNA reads TGCAGCGTTGTTTGGGGCTTGGGCAATGAGCAGTTCTTC. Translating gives CSVVWGLGNEQFF.

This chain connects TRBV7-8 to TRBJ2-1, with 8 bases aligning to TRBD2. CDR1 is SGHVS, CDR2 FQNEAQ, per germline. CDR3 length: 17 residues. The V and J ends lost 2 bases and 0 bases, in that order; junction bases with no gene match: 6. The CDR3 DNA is TGTGCCAGCAGCTTACTGTGGGCGGGGGGCTCCTACAATGAGCAGTTCTTC. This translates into CASSLLWAGGSYNEQFF.

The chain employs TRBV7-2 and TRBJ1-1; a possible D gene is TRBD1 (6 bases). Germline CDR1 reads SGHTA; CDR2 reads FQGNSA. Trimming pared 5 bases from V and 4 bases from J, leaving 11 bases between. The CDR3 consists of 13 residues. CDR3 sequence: CASSQGPSTEAFF. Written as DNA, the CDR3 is TGTGCCAGCAGCCAGGGGCCTAGCACTGAAGCTTTCTTT. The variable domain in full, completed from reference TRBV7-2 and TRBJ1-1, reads GAGVSQSPSNKVTEKGKDVELRCDPISGHTALYWYRQSLGQGLEFLIYFQGNSAPDKSGLPSDRFSAERTGGSVSTLTIQRTQQEDSAVYLCASSQGPSTEAFFGQGTRLTVV.

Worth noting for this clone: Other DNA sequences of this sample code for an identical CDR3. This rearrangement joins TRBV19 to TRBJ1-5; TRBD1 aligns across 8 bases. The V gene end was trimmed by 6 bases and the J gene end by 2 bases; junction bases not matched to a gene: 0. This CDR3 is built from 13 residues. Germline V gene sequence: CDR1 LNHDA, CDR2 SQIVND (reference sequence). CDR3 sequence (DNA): TGTGCCAGTAGGGACAGGGGCAATCAGCCCCAGCATTTT. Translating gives CASRDRGNQPQHF.

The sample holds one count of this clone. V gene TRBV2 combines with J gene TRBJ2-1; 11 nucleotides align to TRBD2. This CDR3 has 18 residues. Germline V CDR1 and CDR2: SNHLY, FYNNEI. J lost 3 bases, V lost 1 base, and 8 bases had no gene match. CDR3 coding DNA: TGTGCCAGCAGTGAAGAAGGGGGACTAGCGGCGTACTACAATGAGCAGTTCTTC. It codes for CASSEEGGLAAYYNEQFF.

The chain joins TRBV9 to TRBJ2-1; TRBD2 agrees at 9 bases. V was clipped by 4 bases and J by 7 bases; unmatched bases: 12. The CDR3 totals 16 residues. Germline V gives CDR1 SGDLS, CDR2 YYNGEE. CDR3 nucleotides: TGTGCCAGCAGCCCCCGAAGAGCGGGGGGAACGAATGAGCAGTTCTTC. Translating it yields CASSPRRAGGTNEQFF. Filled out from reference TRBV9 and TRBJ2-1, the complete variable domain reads DSGVTQTPKHLITATGQRVTLRCSPRSGDLSVYWYQQSLDQGLQFLIQYYNGEERAKGNILERFSAQQFPDLHSELNLSSLELGDSALYFCASSPRRAGGTNEQFFGPGTRLTVL.

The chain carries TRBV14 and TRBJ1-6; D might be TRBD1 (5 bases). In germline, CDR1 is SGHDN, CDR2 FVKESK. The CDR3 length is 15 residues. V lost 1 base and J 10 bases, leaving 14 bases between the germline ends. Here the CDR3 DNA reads TGTGCCAGCAGCCAAGTCTCAGGGTCCCTATCACCCCTCCACTTT. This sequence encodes CASSQVSGSLSPLHF.

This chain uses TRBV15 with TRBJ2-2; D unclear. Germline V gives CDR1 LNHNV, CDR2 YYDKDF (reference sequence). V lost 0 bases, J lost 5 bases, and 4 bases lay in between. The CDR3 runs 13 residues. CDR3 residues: CATSRDETGELFF. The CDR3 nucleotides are TGTGCCACCAGCAGAGATGAGACCGGGGAGCTGTTTTTT.